This T cell receptor (beta chain) emerged from a study of blood T cell repertoires in COVID-19. Study-wide context: In each case, the material was cDNA or gDNA derived from T cells, B-cell-depleted T cells, or PBMCs.

Here immunoSEQ multiplex PCR was the method, and the copy in TCRdb shows in-frame clones only, minus some. This sample has more than 65,000 clones; 80% to 90% occur once, and the top ten carry 6% to 7%. V lost 1 base and J 3 bases, leaving 12 bases between the germline ends. The CDR3 is made up of 15 amino acids. Germline V gene data show CDR1 as MGHRA and CDR2 as YSYEKL. The V gene is TRBV4-1, the J gene TRBJ1-1, with D possibly matching TRBD1 (5 bases). The clonotype comes from a man over 45 with active COVID-19. What was sequenced was peripheral blood. The CDR3 DNA sequence: TGCGCCAGCAGCCAAGGTCGAGCGGGGGACACTGAAGCTTTCTTT. The encoded protein is CASSQGRAGDTEAFF.